This TCR beta chain emerged from a study of T cell clonotyping in hematopoietic cell transplantation. General study points: After transplant, recipient diversity fell while pathologically expanded clonotypes grew through day 180. CD4 and CD8 repertoire contributions could not be separated without sorting. Few recipient clonotypes overlapped donors; over 97% were de novo at given depth. Higher Inverse Simpson Index values in graft donor and pretransplant recipient predicted broader posttransplant TCR diversity.

V was shortened by 4 bases and J by 5 bases, with 13 bases between the two germline ends. This CDR3 spans 13 amino acids. CDR1 is SGHDT, CDR2 YYEEEE, per germline. Points on this clone: Its antigen is as yet unknown.

The repertoire was sequenced with immunoSEQ multiplex PCR; TCRdb's copy has only in-frame clones and lacks some. The sample lists approximately 44,000 clones, around 95% seen once, with about 0.91% in the top ten. The chain recombines TRBV5-6 with TRBJ2-7; D assignment may be TRBD1 or TRBD2 (5 bases each). The sample comprised peripheral blood mononuclear cells. The receptor's source is a man under 40 in good health. Some clones in this sample may be carry-over from other donors' samples. The CDR3 DNA is TGTGCCAGCAGCCCGGGGACGGTTCACGAGCAGTACTTC. Encoded protein: CASSPGTVHEQYF.